The 11 T cell receptor beta chains below all came from one sample that was sequenced in a study of identical twins. TCRdb re-derived calls from the 5' RACE reads in MiXCR, one entry per CDR3 protein. The sample has around 490,000 distinct CDR3 sequences; 15% are singletons. These same data were also listed under a study on yellow fever vaccine responses in identical twins.

Source material: CD4+ T cells sorted from blood. The receptor source for this set is a woman aged 18-30 years in good health.

This rearrangement joins TRBV6-1 to TRBJ2-2; D may be TRBD1 (6 bases). The length of the CDR3 is 14 residues. Deletions cut 6 bases from V and 8 bases from J, with 16 bases between. CDR1 and CDR2 from the germline V gene are MNHNS and SASEGT. CDR3 sequence (DNA): TGTGCCAGCAGCTGGGGGCCGGGGAAGGGGGAGCTGTTTTTT. It specifies CASSWGPGKGELFF.

The CDR3 nucleotides read TGTGCCAGCAGGCGGAGAGGAGGGGGAGGCACTGAAGCTTTCTTT. The encoded protein is CASRRRGGGGTEAFF. The chain couples TRBV12-3 or TRBV12-4 to TRBJ1-1, with a tentative D call TRBD1 (6 bases). This CDR3 comprises 15 residues. V was shortened by 6 bases and J by 4 bases, with 18 bases between the two germline ends.

Ten or more counts support this clonotype. The chain links TRBV12-3 or TRBV12-4 to TRBJ2-2; D gene uncertain. V was cut by 5 bases and J by 0 bases, with 7 bases left in between. The CDR3 extends over 14 amino acids. Written as DNA, the CDR3 is TGTGCCAGCAGTGTAACTGCGAACACCGGGGAGCTGTTTTTT. Translating gives CASSVTANTGELFF.

The gene calls are TRBV14 and TRBJ1-6; D possibly corresponds to TRBD1 (5 bases). Trimming stripped 1 base from V and 0 bases from J, with 10 bases between. CDR1 SGHDN and CDR2 FVKESK come from the germline V gene. The CDR3 covers 17 residues. This CDR3 is CASSQGQGSSYNSPLHF. As DNA, the CDR3 is TGTGCCAGCAGCCAAGGCCAGGGAAGCTCCTATAATTCACCCCTCCACTTT.

The sample holds a few counts of this clonotype. The gene calls are TRBV3-1 and TRBJ1-2, with D possibly matching TRBD1 (5 bases). In germline, CDR1 is LGHDT, CDR2 YNNKEL (reference sequence). The CDR3 has 15 amino acids. V lost 4 bases, J lost 5 bases, and 17 bases lay in between. Here the CDR3 DNA reads TGTGCCAGCAGCCCCACCAGGGTAGATGGGTATGGCTACACCTTC. It codes for CASSPTRVDGYGYTF. Full variable domain (rest looked up from reference TRBV3-1 and TRBJ1-2): DTAVSQTPKYLVTQMGNDKSIKCEQNLGHDTMYWYKQDSKKFLKIMFSYNNKELIINETVPNRFSPKSPDKAHLNLHINSLELGDSAVYFCASSPTRVDGYGYTFGSGTRLTVV.

The chain combines TRBV29-1 with TRBJ1-1, with unresolved D. Germline loops: CDR1 SQVTM, CDR2 ANQGSEA. This CDR3 has 14 amino acids. V was shortened by 3 bases and J by 1 base, with 12 bases between the two germline ends. The CDR3 protein is CSVEYSRSNTEAFF. As DNA, the CDR3 is TGCAGCGTTGAGTACAGTAGATCGAACACTGAAGCTTTCTTT.

V is TRBV19 and J is TRBJ1-5, with TRBD1 matching 7 bases. V was pared by 4 bases and J by 3 bases, with 6 bases of the junction left unmatched. Per germline, CDR1 LNHDA and CDR2 SQIVND (reference sequence). The CDR3 has 15 residues. In DNA, the CDR3 is TGTGCCAGTAGTACCAGACAGGGTTCCAATCAGCCCCAGCATTTT. Translating it yields CASSTRQGSNQPQHF.

CDR3 region: CASSLGASGTLEQFF. The DNA for the CDR3 is TGTGCCAGCAGCTTAGGGGCTAGCGGGACCCTTGAGCAGTTCTTC. The chain carries TRBV7-8 and TRBJ2-1; TRBD2 agrees at 9 bases. The V segment lost 1 base and the J segment 9 bases; nucleotides outside the gene matches: 7. CDR3 length equals 15 residues. CDR1 is SGHVS, CDR2 FQNEAQ, per germline.

The gene calls are TRBV11-2 and TRBJ1-1, with D possibly matching TRBD1 (5 bases). There are 13 residues in the CDR3. Trimming removed 4 bases at V and 4 bases at J, with 10 bases between. CDR1 and CDR2 from the germline V gene are SGHAT and FQNNGV. This CDR3 is CASSWGRATEAFF. CDR3 coding DNA: TGTGCCAGCAGCTGGGGCAGGGCCACTGAAGCTTTCTTT.

In its sample, this clonotype was seen a few times. The genes are TRBV29-1 and TRBJ2-4; 9 bases are shared with TRBD2. After removal of 6 bases from V and 6 bases from J, the junction contained 12 bases not matched to a gene. CDR1 and CDR2 (germline): SQVTM, ANQGSEA. There are 15 residues in the CDR3. The CDR3 here is CSVRTLAGSVNIQYF. CDR3 coding DNA: TGCAGCGTCCGAACCCTAGCGGGATCCGTAAACATTCAGTACTTC.

This clonotype was recorded a few times. The CDR3 coding sequence is TGCAGTGCTAGAGACCCGGGACAGGGGTCGTTAAGGACTGAAGCTTTCTTT. Translated: CSARDPGQGSLRTEAFF. V usage is TRBV20-1 and J usage is TRBJ1-1; TRBD1 matches at 10 bases. V lost 0 bases to trimming and J lost 5 bases; unmatched junction nucleotides: 12. Germline CDR1 and CDR2: DFQATT and SNEGSKA (reference sequence). The length of the CDR3 is 17 residues.